The TCR beta chain under discussion was sequenced for a study of cytomegalovirus exposure and HLA in healthy donors. J gave up 7 bases and V 6 bases, and 6 bases lay outside the gene matches. The CDR3 runs to 14 residues. Germline V CDR1 and CDR2: SEHNR, FQNEAQ (reference sequence). Study-wide points: DRB1 showed the most TCR associations and HLA-C the fewest in a later analysis, as rates varied by HLA locus. V- and J-gene trimming in TCR beta was tied to a missense DCLRE1C variant by an analysis performed later.

Comment on this clone: Its antigen is unidentified.

Primers included in the PCR were 60 Vbeta and 13 Jbeta primers. The repertoire was sequenced with immunoSEQ multiplex PCR; TCRdb's copy has only in-frame clones and lacks some. Among about 200,000 clones listed, roughly 79% were seen once. This clonotype was obtained from a male donor in good health and CMV-seronegative. The rearrangement uses TRBV7-9 and TRBJ1-4; 9 nucleotides line up with TRBD1. Material: PBMCs. The CDR3 DNA follows: TGTGCCAGCAGTCTCGGGACAGGGACTGAAAAACTGTTTTTT. Its translation: CASSLGTGTEKLFF.